This section outlines one T cell receptor beta chain sequence together with its context. Its antigen is unidentified. V was pared by 7 bases and J by 4 bases, with 17 bases between. This CDR3 comprises 15 residues. The germline CDR1 and CDR2 sequences are MNHNS and SASEGT. These data are taken from a study of cytomegalovirus exposure and HLA in healthy donors. Points from the study as a whole: No immune exposure information besides CMV serostatus was available.

Use of 60 Vbeta and 13 Jbeta primers characterized the PCR. TCRdb's copy holds only in-frame clones and misses some; the assay was immunoSEQ multiplex PCR. The sample includes 190,000 or so clones, roughly four fifths of them seen just once. The sequencing input was PBMCs. This clonotype was obtained from a man aged 50-60 years in good health and CMV-seronegative. The rearrangement joins TRBV6-1 to TRBJ2-1, with D maybe TRBD1 (6 bases). The CDR3 reads CASTHEGVSYNEQFF. The CDR3 DNA sequence: TGTGCCAGCACCCACGAGGGGGTTTCATACAATGAGCAGTTCTTC.